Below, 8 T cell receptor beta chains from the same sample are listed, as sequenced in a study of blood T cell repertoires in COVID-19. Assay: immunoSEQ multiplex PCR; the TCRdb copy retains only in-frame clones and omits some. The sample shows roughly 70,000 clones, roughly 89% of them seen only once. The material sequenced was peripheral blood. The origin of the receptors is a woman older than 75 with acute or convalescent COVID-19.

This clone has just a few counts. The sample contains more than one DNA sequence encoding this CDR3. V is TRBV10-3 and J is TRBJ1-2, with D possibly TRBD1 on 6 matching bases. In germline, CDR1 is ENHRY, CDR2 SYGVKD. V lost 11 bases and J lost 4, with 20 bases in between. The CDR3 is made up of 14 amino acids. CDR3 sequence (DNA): TGTGCCCTCCGGGGGGAGGGGGGCTCCTATGGCTACACCTTC. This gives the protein CALRGEGGSYGYTF.

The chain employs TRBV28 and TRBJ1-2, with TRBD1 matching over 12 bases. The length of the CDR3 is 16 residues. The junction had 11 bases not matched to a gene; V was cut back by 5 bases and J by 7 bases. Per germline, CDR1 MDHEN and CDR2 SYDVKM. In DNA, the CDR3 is TGTGCCAGCAGTCCTCCCCCGGGACAGGGGGCTTTTGGCTACACCTTC. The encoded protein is CASSPPPGQGAFGYTF.

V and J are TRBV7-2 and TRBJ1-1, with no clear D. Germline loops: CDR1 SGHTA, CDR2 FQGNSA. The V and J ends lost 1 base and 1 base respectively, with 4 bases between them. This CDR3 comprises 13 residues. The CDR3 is CASSLGRNTEAFF. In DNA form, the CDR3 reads TGTGCCAGCAGCTTAGGCAGGAACACTGAAGCTTTCTTT.

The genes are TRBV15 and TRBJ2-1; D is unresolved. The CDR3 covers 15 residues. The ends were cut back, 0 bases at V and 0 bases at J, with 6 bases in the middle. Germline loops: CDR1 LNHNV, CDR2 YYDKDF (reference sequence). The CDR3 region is CATSRDPSSYNEQFF. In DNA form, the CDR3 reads TGTGCCACCAGCAGAGACCCTAGCTCCTACAATGAGCAGTTCTTC. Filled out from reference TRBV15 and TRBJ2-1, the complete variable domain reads DAMVIQNPRYQVTQFGKPVTLSCSQTLNHNVMYWYQQKSSQAPKLLFHYYDKDFNNEADTPDNFQSRRPNTSFCFLDIRSPGLGDTAMYLCATSRDPSSYNEQFFGPGTRLTVL.

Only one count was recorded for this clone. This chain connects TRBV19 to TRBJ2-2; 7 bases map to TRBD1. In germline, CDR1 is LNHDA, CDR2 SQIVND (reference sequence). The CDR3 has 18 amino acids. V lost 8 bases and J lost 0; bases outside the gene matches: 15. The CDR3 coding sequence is TGTGCCAGTGCCCTAGTGGGCTCCGGGACAGCGAACACCGGGGAGCTGTTTTTT. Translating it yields CASALVGSGTANTGELFF.

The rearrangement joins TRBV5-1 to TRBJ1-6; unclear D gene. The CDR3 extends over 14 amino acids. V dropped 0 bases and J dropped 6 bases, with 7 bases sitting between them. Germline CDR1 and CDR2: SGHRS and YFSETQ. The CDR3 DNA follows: TGCGCCAGCAGCTTGGCGGTCTTTAATTCACCCCTCCACTTT. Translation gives CASSLAVFNSPLHF. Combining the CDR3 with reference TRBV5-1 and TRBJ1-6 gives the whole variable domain KAGVTQTPRYLIKTRGQQVTLSCSPISGHRSVSWYQQTPGQGLQFLFEYFSETQRNKGNFPGRFSGRQFSNSRSEMNVSTLELGDSALYLCASSLAVFNSPLHFGNGTRLTVT.

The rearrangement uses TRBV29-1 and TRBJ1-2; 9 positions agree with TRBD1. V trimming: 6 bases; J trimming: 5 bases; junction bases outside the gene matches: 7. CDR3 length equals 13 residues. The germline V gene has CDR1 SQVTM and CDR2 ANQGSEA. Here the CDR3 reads CSVARDRAYGYTF. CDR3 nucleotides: TGCAGCGTCGCCCGGGACAGGGCATATGGCTACACCTTC.

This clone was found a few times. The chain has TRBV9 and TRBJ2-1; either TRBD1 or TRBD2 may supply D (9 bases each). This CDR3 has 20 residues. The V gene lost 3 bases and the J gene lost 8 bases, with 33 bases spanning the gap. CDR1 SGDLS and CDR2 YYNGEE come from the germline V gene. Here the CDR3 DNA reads TGTGCCAGCAGCGCGGATCGGGACAGGGTTTTTAGCGGGAGCTCGTATGAGCAGTTCTTC. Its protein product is CASSADRDRVFSGSSYEQFF.